Listed below are T cell receptor beta chains from one sample, sequenced in a study of T cells in Graves' hyperthyroidism and ophthalmopathy. TCRdb itself ran the multiplex PCR reads through MiXCR, one entry per CDR3 protein. In the table there are fewer than 300,000 distinct CDR3 sequences, nearly 15% of which are singletons. Sequencing used blood. These receptors were collected from a woman in her forties or fifties with Graves' hyperthyroidism that later progressed to Graves' ophthalmopathy. The CDR3 runs from the conserved cysteine through the conserved F or W. A D gene is named only where the DNA matches it firmly. Expanded clones are given a class, and other clones once, few, many or no size at all.

j_call: TRBJ2-3; d_call: TRBD2; clone_size: NA; v_call: TRBV4-2; cdr3_nt: TGTGCCAGCACCAGATGGGGGGGTACGCAGTATTTT; cdr3_aa: CASTRWGGTQYF
j_call: TRBJ2-1; d_call: TRBD2; clone_size: many; v_call: TRBV5-1; cdr3_nt: TGCGCCAGCATGACTAGCGGGAGTCCTATGGAGCAGTTCTTC; cdr3_aa: CASMTSGSPMEQFF
j_call: TRBJ2-1; d_call: NA; clone_size: many; v_call: TRBV6-2/TRBV6-3; cdr3_nt: TGTGCCAGCGATGACTCCTACAATGAGCAGTTCTTC; cdr3_aa: CASDDSYNEQFF
j_call: TRBJ1-4; d_call: NA; clone_size: many; v_call: TRBV18; cdr3_nt: TGTGCCAGCTCACCTGAATTAACAGGCAAACTGTTTTTT; cdr3_aa: CASSPELTGKLFF
j_call: TRBJ2-3; d_call: TRBD1; clone_size: few; v_call: TRBV28; cdr3_nt: TGTGCCAGCAGTTTTCAGGACAGGGAGACAGATACGCAGTATTTT; cdr3_aa: CASSFQDRETDTQYF
j_call: TRBJ1-1; d_call: TRBD1; clone_size: many; v_call: TRBV11-2; cdr3_nt: TGTGCCAGCAGGCAAACAGGGGTAAACACTGAAGCTTTCTTT; cdr3_aa: CASRQTGVNTEAFF
j_call: TRBJ2-5; d_call: NA; clone_size: few; v_call: TRBV5-4; cdr3_nt: TGTGCCAGCAGCCCCCAGTCTTTGCAAGAGACCCAGTACTTC; cdr3_aa: CASSPQSLQETQYF
j_call: TRBJ2-5; d_call: NA; clone_size: many; v_call: TRBV3-1; cdr3_nt: TGTGCCAGCAGCCAAGAATGGCCTTTCTCGGAGACCCAGTACTTC; cdr3_aa: CASSQEWPFSETQYF
j_call: TRBJ1-6; d_call: TRBD1; clone_size: NA; v_call: TRBV11-2; cdr3_nt: TGTGCCAGCAGCTTAACGCAGGGGGAATATAATTCACCCCTCCACTTT; cdr3_aa: CASSLTQGEYNSPLHF
j_call: TRBJ2-1; d_call: NA; clone_size: NA; v_call: TRBV6-5; cdr3_nt: TGTGCCAGCAGTTACCGGGGCCGGTCAGCCGATGAGCAGTTCTTC; cdr3_aa: CASSYRGRSADEQFF
j_call: TRBJ2-1; d_call: NA; clone_size: few; v_call: TRBV3-1; cdr3_nt: TGTGCCAGCAGCTCCTCAGGGCATAGCTTTGAGCAGTTCTTC; cdr3_aa: CASSSSGHSFEQFF
j_call: TRBJ2-1; d_call: TRBD2; clone_size: NA; v_call: TRBV7-2; cdr3_nt: TGTGCCAGCAGCTTAGTCTGGCGGGAGGTTGGATTGAATGAGCAGTTCTTC; cdr3_aa: CASSLVWREVGLNEQFF
j_call: TRBJ2-2; d_call: NA; clone_size: many; v_call: TRBV29-1; cdr3_nt: TGCAGCGTTGCGGTGGCTCTGAACACCGGGGAGCTGTTTTTT; cdr3_aa: CSVAVALNTGELFF
j_call: TRBJ1-5; d_call: TRBD1; clone_size: many; v_call: TRBV6-2/TRBV6-3; cdr3_nt: TGTGCCAGCACTCACAGGGGGCGTCGTCAGCCCCAGCATTTT; cdr3_aa: CASTHRGRRQPQHF
j_call: TRBJ1-5; d_call: TRBD1; clone_size: many; v_call: TRBV2; cdr3_nt: TGTGCCAGCAGTGCCAGGGGGCGGAATCAGCCCCAGCATTTT; cdr3_aa: CASSARGRNQPQHF
j_call: TRBJ2-1; d_call: NA; clone_size: few; v_call: TRBV20-1; cdr3_nt: TGCAGTGCTCGCCTCCCGGCGAGATACAATGAGCAGTTCTTC; cdr3_aa: CSARLPARYNEQFF
j_call: TRBJ2-5; d_call: TRBD2; clone_size: many; v_call: TRBV2; cdr3_nt: TGTGCCAGCAGTCGGGAGCGGGAGGGAGGCGAGACCCAGTACTTC; cdr3_aa: CASSREREGGETQYF
j_call: TRBJ2-7; d_call: TRBD1; clone_size: many; v_call: TRBV20-1; cdr3_nt: TGCAGTGCAGACGGGACAGGGGATAGTTCCTACGAGCAGTACTTC; cdr3_aa: CSADGTGDSSYEQYF
j_call: TRBJ1-6; d_call: NA; clone_size: few; v_call: TRBV5-1; cdr3_nt: TGCACCAGCAGCCCGGTAGGGGAGGGCTCACCCCTCCACTTT; cdr3_aa: CTSSPVGEGSPLHF
j_call: TRBJ2-1; d_call: TRBD2; clone_size: many; v_call: TRBV3-1; cdr3_nt: TGTGCCAGCAGTTTTCCCGGGAGGGCTTACAATGAGCAGTTCTTC; cdr3_aa: CASSFPGRAYNEQFF
j_call: TRBJ2-3; d_call: TRBD2; clone_size: many; v_call: TRBV2; cdr3_nt: TGTGCCAGCAGTTCAACTAGCGGGGCTCTAGATACGCAGTATTTT; cdr3_aa: CASSSTSGALDTQYF
j_call: TRBJ1-5; d_call: TRBD1; clone_size: many; v_call: TRBV28; cdr3_nt: TGTGCCTCGACAGGGGACAGGGGAACGCCCCAGCATTTT; cdr3_aa: CASTGDRGTPQHF
j_call: TRBJ2-1; d_call: TRBD2; clone_size: few; v_call: TRBV30; cdr3_nt: TGTGCCTGGAGTGTACGGGGGGGTTCCTACAATGAGCAGTTCTTC; cdr3_aa: CAWSVRGGSYNEQFF
j_call: TRBJ2-7; d_call: TRBD1; clone_size: many; v_call: TRBV2; cdr3_nt: TGTGCCAGCAGGGTCGACAGGGTTGGCGAGCAGTACTTC; cdr3_aa: CASRVDRVGEQYF
j_call: TRBJ1-2; d_call: NA; clone_size: many; v_call: TRBV6-1; cdr3_nt: TGTGCCAGCAGTGAAGGGGGTAGGGGGACCTATGGCTACACCTTC; cdr3_aa: CASSEGGRGTYGYTF
j_call: TRBJ2-5; d_call: NA; clone_size: NA; v_call: TRBV5-1; cdr3_nt: TGCGCCAGCAGCTCAGGAGCGGAAGAGACCCAGTACTTC; cdr3_aa: CASSSGAEETQYF
j_call: TRBJ2-7; d_call: NA; clone_size: few; v_call: TRBV20-1; cdr3_nt: TGCAGTGCTAGAGATTATAGGCAGACTAGTGGTAAGCAGTACTTC; cdr3_aa: CSARDYRQTSGKQYF
j_call: TRBJ1-2; d_call: NA; clone_size: many; v_call: TRBV28; cdr3_nt: TGTGCCAGCAGTTTCAAGGGTTATGGCTACACCTTC; cdr3_aa: CASSFKGYGYTF
j_call: TRBJ2-2; d_call: TRBD2; clone_size: NA; v_call: TRBV28; cdr3_nt: TGTGCCAGCAGTTTGGGCGGGAGGGCTCCCGGGGAGCTGTTTTTT; cdr3_aa: CASSLGGRAPGELFF
j_call: TRBJ2-7; d_call: NA; clone_size: many; v_call: TRBV20-1; cdr3_nt: TGCAGTGCTAGAGATCACATTTACGAGCAGTACTTC; cdr3_aa: CSARDHIYEQYF
j_call: TRBJ1-4; d_call: TRBD1; clone_size: many; v_call: TRBV28; cdr3_nt: TGTGCCAGCCACGCGATGACAGGGAAACTGTTTTTT; cdr3_aa: CASHAMTGKLFF
j_call: TRBJ2-1; d_call: TRBD2; clone_size: NA; v_call: TRBV30; cdr3_nt: TGTGCCTGGGGGTGGGTGGTAGCGGGAGTAAATGAGCAGTTCTTC; cdr3_aa: CAWGWVVAGVNEQFF
j_call: TRBJ2-7; d_call: NA; clone_size: many; v_call: TRBV29-1; cdr3_nt: TGCAGCGTTGCGGTCTCAAGGACTACCTACGAGCAGTACTTC; cdr3_aa: CSVAVSRTTYEQYF
j_call: TRBJ2-5; d_call: NA; clone_size: many; v_call: TRBV13; cdr3_nt: TGTGCCAGCAGCTCTCGGGACACCCTAGCGGCTCAAGAGACCCAGTACTTC; cdr3_aa: CASSSRDTLAAQETQYF
j_call: TRBJ2-7; d_call: NA; clone_size: many; v_call: TRBV20-1; cdr3_nt: TGCAGTGCTAGACGCGTTGCGTGGGAGCAGTACTTC; cdr3_aa: CSARRVAWEQYF
j_call: TRBJ2-1; d_call: TRBD2; clone_size: NA; v_call: TRBV12-3/TRBV12-4; cdr3_nt: TGTGCCAGCAGTCCCCTAGCGGGAGGGAACAATGAGCAGTTCTTC; cdr3_aa: CASSPLAGGNNEQFF
j_call: TRBJ2-7; d_call: TRBD2; clone_size: many; v_call: TRBV7-2; cdr3_nt: TGTGCCAGCAGCCCCGCGGGGGGGGGACTAGGAAGGGGCGAGCAGTACTTC; cdr3_aa: CASSPAGGGLGRGEQYF
j_call: TRBJ1-1; d_call: NA; clone_size: many; v_call: TRBV28; cdr3_nt: TGTGCCAGCAGTGCCCCCTTATTGAACACTGAAGCTTTCTTT; cdr3_aa: CASSAPLLNTEAFF
j_call: TRBJ1-5; d_call: NA; clone_size: many; v_call: TRBV28; cdr3_nt: TGTGCCAGCAGCAACCTACAGGAACCTTATAGCAATCAGCCCCAGCATTTT; cdr3_aa: CASSNLQEPYSNQPQHF
j_call: TRBJ2-2; d_call: NA; clone_size: many; v_call: TRBV30; cdr3_nt: TGTGCCTGGAGACACACCGGGGAGCTGTTTTTT; cdr3_aa: CAWRHTGELFF
j_call: TRBJ2-1; d_call: NA; clone_size: many; v_call: TRBV5-1; cdr3_nt: TGCGCCAGCAGCTTGGACTCGGTTTCCTACAATGAGCAGTTCTTC; cdr3_aa: CASSLDSVSYNEQFF
j_call: TRBJ1-4; d_call: NA; clone_size: few; v_call: TRBV5-1; cdr3_nt: TGCGCCAGCAGCTGGACCGCTAATGAAAAACTGTTTTTT; cdr3_aa: CASSWTANEKLFF
j_call: TRBJ2-3; d_call: TRBD2; clone_size: many; v_call: TRBV28; cdr3_nt: TGTGCCAGCAGTTCGCTAGCGGGAAACACTGGCGATACGCAGTATTTT; cdr3_aa: CASSSLAGNTGDTQYF
j_call: TRBJ1-5; d_call: TRBD1; clone_size: NA; v_call: TRBV11-3; cdr3_nt: TGTGCCAGCAGCCCACAGGGGGGGACGAGCAATCAGCCCCAGCATTTT; cdr3_aa: CASSPQGGTSNQPQHF
j_call: TRBJ1-1; d_call: NA; clone_size: NA; v_call: TRBV27; cdr3_nt: TGTGCCAGCAGTTCCCACCTGGGGACTGAAGCTTTCTTT; cdr3_aa: CASSSHLGTEAFF
j_call: TRBJ2-2; d_call: NA; clone_size: NA; v_call: TRBV7-3; cdr3_nt: TGTGCCAGCAGGTTAGCCGGGGGAGGCACGAACACCGGGGAGCTGTTTTTT; cdr3_aa: CASRLAGGGTNTGELFF
j_call: TRBJ2-3; d_call: TRBD2; clone_size: many; v_call: TRBV20-1; cdr3_nt: TGCAGTGCTCCCTTAGCTAGCGGGAGGGCCTCCTCTAGCACAGATACGCAGTATTTT; cdr3_aa: CSAPLASGRASSSTDTQYF
j_call: TRBJ2-1; d_call: NA; clone_size: few; v_call: TRBV9; cdr3_nt: TGTGCCAGCAGCGTAGTCCCCCTTCTAAGCTCCTACAATGAGCAGTTCTTC; cdr3_aa: CASSVVPLLSSYNEQFF
j_call: TRBJ1-2; d_call: NA; clone_size: NA; v_call: TRBV5-1; cdr3_nt: TGCGCCAGCCAAGGGACTGAGGTTGGCTACACCTTC; cdr3_aa: CASQGTEVGYTF
j_call: TRBJ2-5; d_call: TRBD2; clone_size: few; v_call: TRBV5-1; cdr3_nt: TGCGCCAGCAGCGATCGGACTAGCGGACAAGAGACCCAGTACTTC; cdr3_aa: CASSDRTSGQETQYF
j_call: TRBJ2-3; d_call: NA; clone_size: many; v_call: TRBV11-2; cdr3_nt: TGTGCCAGCAGCTTAGGAACGAGACCGGCGGGTACGCAGTATTTT; cdr3_aa: CASSLGTRPAGTQYF
j_call: TRBJ2-2; d_call: TRBD1; clone_size: NA; v_call: TRBV5-1; cdr3_nt: TGCGCCAGCACCCCCGGGACAGGTAACACCGGGGAGCTGTTTTTT; cdr3_aa: CASTPGTGNTGELFF
j_call: TRBJ1-5; d_call: TRBD1; clone_size: many; v_call: TRBV7-9; cdr3_nt: TGTGCCAGCAGCTCCGAGGGGGCGTCGAATCAGCCCCAGCATTTT; cdr3_aa: CASSSEGASNQPQHF
j_call: TRBJ2-7; d_call: NA; clone_size: many; v_call: TRBV11-2; cdr3_nt: TGTGCCAGCAGCCCACCAGGGAGCTCCTACGAGCAGTACTTC; cdr3_aa: CASSPPGSSYEQYF
j_call: TRBJ1-2; d_call: TRBD1; clone_size: many; v_call: TRBV6-1; cdr3_nt: TGTGCCACCATGGACAGGGGGCGTTATTACTATGGCTACACCTTC; cdr3_aa: CATMDRGRYYYGYTF